This T cell receptor beta chain was identified in a study of T cell responses to AZD1222 COVID-19 vaccine. Study-level points and caveats: Mostly white British, mostly female donors; authors suggested clonal diversity may be underestimated. Spike-wide coverage was observed for vaccine-associated CD4 TCRs, with dominant responses at 160-218 and 743-854.

The CDR3 is 14 amino acids. Trimming took 5 bases from V and 2 from J; bases not matched to a gene: 5. Per the germline V gene, CDR1 is SGHVS and CDR2 is FNYEAQ. Comments on this clone: Its specificity is not known.

The protocol was immunoSEQ multiplex PCR, while the TCRdb copy is restricted to in-frame clones and leaves out a portion. The table lists 100,000 to 150,000 clones, 80% to 95% of them singletons. This TCR was recovered from an adult who received the AZD1222 COVID-19 vaccine. The V gene is TRBV7-6, the J gene TRBJ2-7, with 8 nucleotides matching TRBD1. The sequencing used peripheral blood, collected 28 days after the second AZD1222 dose. The CDR3 reads CASSPGQGAYEQYF. Written as DNA, the CDR3 is TGTGCCAGCAGCCCTGGACAGGGTGCCTACGAGCAGTACTTC.